The 28 T cell receptor beta chains below were found in one sample sequenced in a study of T cell repertoires in cytomegalovirus infection. TCRdb itself ran the reads through MiXCR, one entry per CDR3 protein. The table has around 100,000 distinct CDR3 sequences, less than 25% seen once; the top ten hold around 40%. The sample taken for sequencing was CD8+ T cells from PBMCs. The receptors shown here come from a human donor in good health (CMV status not recorded). Some clones in this sample may be carry-over from other donors' samples.

This clonotype was recorded many times. V usage is TRBV20-1 and J usage is TRBJ2-5; D perhaps matches TRBD2 (5 bases). V lost 6 bases, J lost 2 bases, and 16 bases lay in between. CDR1 DFQATT and CDR2 SNEGSKA come from the germline V gene (reference sequence). The CDR3 covers 14 residues. In DNA form, the CDR3 reads TGCAGTGCAGAACCGGGAATCCGACAAGAGACCCAGTACTTC. This translates into CSAEPGIRQETQYF.

This clonotype appeared many times. V and J are TRBV7-8 and TRBJ2-4, with D tentatively TRBD1 (6 bases). V lost 5 bases, J lost 7 bases, and 24 bases lay in between. This CDR3 contains 17 residues. Germline loops: CDR1 SGHVS, CDR2 FQNEAQ. The chain's CDR3 is CASSPTLPDRRPNIQYF. The CDR3 DNA is TGTGCCAGCAGCCCTACCCTTCCCGACAGGAGGCCGAACATTCAGTACTTC.

This clonotype was recorded many times. The chain employs TRBV14 and TRBJ1-1; D not resolved. CDR1 SGHDN and CDR2 FVKESK come from the germline V gene. Trimming shortened V by 4 bases and J by 8 bases, and 8 bases separated the two germline ends. This CDR3 region has 11 residues. CDR3 sequence: CASSLGSEAFF. CDR3 in DNA: TGTGCCAGCAGCCTAGGGAGCGAAGCTTTCTTT.

This clonotype was seen once. V is TRBV27 and J is TRBJ2-1; 7 bases agree with TRBD1. The trim removed 3 bases at V and 5 bases at J, leaving 10 bases unmatched. The CDR3 has 16 residues. From germline, CDR1 is MNHEY and CDR2 SMNVEV (reference sequence). The CDR3 sequence is CASSFSSGTVHNEQFF. The CDR3 bases are TGTGCCAGCAGTTTTTCCTCCGGGACAGTCCACAATGAGCAGTTCTTC.

The gene calls are TRBV30 and TRBJ2-7; 7 positions match TRBD1. This CDR3 spans 11 amino acids. Germline assignment: CDR1 GTSNPN and CDR2 SVGIG (reference sequence). Trimming removed 7 bases from V and 2 bases from J; junction bases left unmatched: 2. CDR3 sequence reads: CASGQAYEQYF. Here the CDR3 DNA reads TGTGCCTCTGGACAGGCCTACGAGCAGTACTTC.

A few counts support this clonotype. This chain joins TRBV20-1 and TRBJ2-5; D may correspond to TRBD1 or TRBD2 (5 bases each). CDR1 is DFQATT and CDR2 is SNEGSKA in the germline V gene (reference sequence). The length of the CDR3 is 14 residues. Trimming stripped 6 bases from V and 4 bases from J, with 18 bases between. CDR3 region: CSAIAGDQIETQYF. The CDR3 region has the DNA TGCAGTGCCATTGCCGGGGACCAGATAGAGACCCAGTACTTC.

The sample holds a few counts of this clonotype. The chain employs TRBV19 and TRBJ2-2; 8 bases map to TRBD1. The germline V gene encodes CDR1 LNHDA and CDR2 SQIVND (reference sequence). The CDR3 loop spans 16 amino acids. With 3 bases clipped from V and 2 bases from J, the junction kept 5 bases outside the gene matches. The CDR3 loop reads CASSILGQVNTGELFF. Here the CDR3 DNA reads TGTGCCAGTAGTATTCTGGGACAGGTTAACACCGGGGAGCTGTTTTTT.

There are a few counts of this clonotype. The chain carries TRBV30 and TRBJ2-1; perhaps TRBD1 as D (6 bases). V dropped 3 bases and J dropped 4 bases, with 13 bases sitting between them. The CDR3 runs to 14 residues. Germline CDR1 reads GTSNPN; CDR2 reads SVGIG (reference sequence). The CDR3 DNA is TGTGCCTGGAGCCTGGACAGAAATTACAATGAGCAGTTCTTC. It yields the protein CAWSLDRNYNEQFF.

This clonotype was seen ten or more times. The chain employs TRBV6-1 and TRBJ2-3; maybe TRBD1 (5 bases). V dropped 7 bases and J dropped 0 bases, with 14 bases sitting between them. CDR3 length: 15 amino acids. CDR1 MNHNS and CDR2 SASEGT come from the germline V gene. The CDR3: CASKSTALSTDTQYF. The CDR3 DNA sequence: TGTGCCAGCAAATCGACAGCACTTAGCACAGATACGCAGTATTTT.

This chain links TRBV2 with TRBJ1-5; 7 bases line up with TRBD1. The length of the CDR3 is 13 residues. Per the germline V gene, CDR1 is SNHLY and CDR2 is FYNNEI. V dropped 11 bases and J dropped 3; count of bases not matched to a gene: 7. CDR3 DNA: TGTGCCTACCGGGACAGAGACAATCAGCCCCAGCATTTT. Its translation is CAYRDRDNQPQHF.

This clonotype was recorded a few times. The V call is TRBV20-1, the J call TRBJ2-3; 7 bases match TRBD2. This CDR3 has 15 amino acids. Losses at the gene ends were 1 base for V and 2 bases for J; bases not matched to a gene: 6. Per germline, CDR1 DFQATT and CDR2 SNEGSKA (reference sequence). The CDR3, as DNA: TGCAGTGCTAGAGCTCTAGCGGAGATCACAGATACGCAGTATTTT. It is translated as CSARALAEITDTQYF.

This clonotype was observed a handful of times. The V gene is TRBV20-1, the J gene TRBJ2-7; D is ambiguous. Trimming pared 3 bases from V and 5 bases from J, leaving 14 bases between. From germline, CDR1 is DFQATT and CDR2 SNEGSKA (reference sequence). This CDR3 is built from 13 residues. The DNA for the CDR3 is TGCAGTGCTAGGATCCTGGGGTTCCACGAGCAGTACTTC. It codes for CSARILGFHEQYF.

The chain carries TRBV30 and TRBJ1-2; weak D call: TRBD1 (5 bases). The germline V gene encodes CDR1 GTSNPN and CDR2 SVGIG (reference sequence). This CDR3 spans 12 amino acids. Trimming pared 3 bases from V and 8 bases from J, leaving 13 bases between. CDR3 nucleotide sequence: TGTGCCTGGAGAGGGGCCAGAGAGGGCTACACCTTC. It encodes CAWRGAREGYTF.

This chain uses TRBV7-2 with TRBJ2-3, with D possibly matching TRBD2 (5 bases). The CDR3 has 15 residues. Trimming shortened V by 0 bases and J by 0 bases, and 7 bases separated the two germline ends. CDR1 and CDR2 (germline): SGHTA, FQGNSA. The CDR3 DNA reads as TGTGCCAGCAGCTTAGCTAGCGTCAGCACAGATACGCAGTATTTT. Protein product: CASSLASVSTDTQYF.

This chain joins TRBV27 and TRBJ2-7; TRBD1 matches 9 bases. V lost 9 bases to trimming and J lost 3 bases; unmatched junction nucleotides: 6. In germline, CDR1 is MNHEY, CDR2 SMNVEV (reference sequence). The CDR3 is 13 amino acids. CDR3 nucleotide sequence: TGTGCCAGTGCGGACAGGGGAAACTACGAGCAGTACTTC. It is translated as CASADRGNYEQYF.

The CDR3 here is CSAPNRGSYEQYF. CDR3 in DNA: TGCAGTGCTCCCAACAGGGGCTCCTACGAGCAGTACTTC. The chain is built from TRBV20-1 and TRBJ2-7; 7 bases match TRBD1. J lost 0 bases, V lost 5 bases, and 4 bases had no gene match. In germline, CDR1 is DFQATT, CDR2 SNEGSKA (reference sequence). This CDR3 region has 13 residues.

This clonotype was recorded many times. V gene TRBV6-2 or TRBV6-3 combines with J gene TRBJ2-1; D remains unclear. CDR1 MNHEY and CDR2 SVGEGT come from the germline V gene. The CDR3 has 11 amino acids. V lost 6 bases and J 5 bases, leaving 5 bases between the germline ends. This CDR3 is CASSDNNEQFF. CDR3 nucleotide sequence: TGTGCCAGCAGCGATAACAATGAGCAGTTCTTC.

This clonotype appeared many times. V usage is TRBV28 and J usage is TRBJ2-7, with TRBD2 identical over 11 bases. V lost 3 bases and J lost 5; bases outside the gene matches: 9. Per the germline V gene, CDR1 is MDHEN and CDR2 is SYDVKM. The CDR3 loop spans 16 amino acids. CDR3 in amino acids: CASSFPHSGGDNEQYF. The CDR3 region has the DNA TGTGCCAGCAGTTTTCCCCATAGCGGGGGGGACAACGAGCAGTACTTC.

At least ten counts were recorded for this clonotype. The chain recombines TRBV28 with TRBJ1-1, with D perhaps TRBD1 (5 bases). Trimming removed 5 bases from V and 0 bases from J, with 16 bases in between. CDR3 length: 16 residues. CDR1 MDHEN and CDR2 SYDVKM come from the germline V gene. The CDR3 nucleotides read TGTGCCAGCAGTCTGTGGGGGGGGACCATGAACACTGAAGCTTTCTTT. Its translation is CASSLWGGTMNTEAFF.

There are many counts of this clonotype. V and J are TRBV6-2 or TRBV6-3 and TRBJ2-7; D is unclear. The CDR3 covers 12 residues. The germline V and J ends were trimmed by 0 bases and 7 bases, with 7 bases remaining between them. The germline V gene has CDR1 MNHEY and CDR2 SVGEGT. CDR3: CASSYSKEEQYF. DNA of the CDR3: TGTGCCAGCAGTTACTCGAAAGAGGAGCAGTACTTC.

The CDR3 nucleotides are TGTGCCACCAGTGATCCCGCGGGGACAGGTAGCTATGGCTACACCTTC. Translated: CATSDPAGTGSYGYTF. The V call is TRBV24-1, the J call TRBJ1-2, with 8 bases aligning to TRBD1. With 3 bases clipped from V and 4 bases from J, the junction kept 9 bases outside the gene matches. Germline CDR1 KGHDR, CDR2 SFDVKD. The CDR3 sequence is 16 residues long.

The rearrangement uses TRBV30 and TRBJ1-6, with D unclear. Germline V gene lookup returns CDR1 GTSNPN and CDR2 SVGIG (reference sequence). Deletions cut 1 base from V and 6 bases from J, with 4 bases between. The CDR3 has 12 amino acids. CDR3 loop: CAWSESNSPLHF. CDR3 nucleotides: TGTGCCTGGAGTGAAAGTAATTCACCCCTCCACTTT.

In this sample, this clonotype turned up many times. This chain links TRBV2 with TRBJ2-5; 7 bases align to TRBD2. Germline V lookup: CDR1 SNHLY, CDR2 FYNNEI. J was trimmed by 2 bases and V by 8 bases; bases with no gene match: 2. The CDR3 runs 12 residues. CDR3 sequence reads: CASPGGQETQYF. In DNA, the CDR3 is TGTGCCAGCCCCGGGGGGCAAGAGACCCAGTACTTC.

In its sample, this clonotype was seen many times. The CDR3 nucleotides read TGTGCCAGCAGCTCCGGACCCGGGGGCACTGAAGCTTTCTTT. This encodes CASSSGPGGTEAFF. The chain is built from TRBV7-6 and TRBJ1-1; possible D gene TRBD1, 5 bases. The CDR3 runs to 14 residues. Trimming stripped 4 bases from V and 4 bases from J, with 13 bases between. The germline V gene has CDR1 SGHVS and CDR2 FNYEAQ.

This clonotype showed up just a few times. The chain has TRBV28 and TRBJ1-1; D is unresolved. Germline V lookup: CDR1 MDHEN, CDR2 SYDVKM. The CDR3 extends over 13 amino acids. V lost 6 bases to trimming and J lost 1 base, with 9 bases between them. As DNA, the CDR3 is TGTGCCAGCAGGGTGATGGGGAACACTGAAGCTTTCTTT. Translating it yields CASRVMGNTEAFF.

This chain links TRBV30 with TRBJ1-1; D is perhaps TRBD1 (5 bases). CDR1 GTSNPN and CDR2 SVGIG come from the germline V gene (reference sequence). The V end was cut by 5 bases, the J end by 6 bases, with 13 bases between. This CDR3 contains 12 residues. The CDR3 nucleotides read TGTGCCTGGGACCCTCTGGGGGCTGAAGCTTTCTTT. This gives the protein CAWDPLGAEAFF.

As regards this clonotype: A much larger clone is a single base away; this may be a read error. The V and J genes are TRBV5-6 and TRBJ1-1; D unclear. The CDR3 is 12 amino acids. CDR1 SGHDT and CDR2 YYEEEE come from the germline V gene. The DNA of the CDR3 is TGTGCCAGGAGCTCCGGCAGCACTGAAGCTTTCTTT. Translation gives CARSSGSTEAFF. Variable domain in full (rest from reference TRBV5-6 and TRBJ1-1): DAGVTQSPTHLIKTRGQQVTLRCSPKSGHDTVSWYQQALGQGPQFIFQYYEEEERQRGNFPDRFSGHQFPNYSSELNVNALLLGDSALYLCARSSGSTEAFFGQGTRLTVV.

A word on this clonotype: A read error may be the cause here, since a much bigger clone is one base away. The chain combines TRBV12-3 or TRBV12-4 with TRBJ1-5, with D possibly matching TRBD1 (6 bases). CDR3 size: 15 residues. The CDR3 here is CASSPPGGGKQRQHF. The CDR3 DNA sequence: TGTGCCAGCAGCCCCCCGGGGGGCGGAAAGCAGCGCCAGCATTTT.